Listed here are 21 T cell receptor beta chains from one sample, sequenced in a study of blood T cell repertoires in COVID-19. The protocol was immunoSEQ multiplex PCR, while the TCRdb copy is restricted to in-frame clones and leaves out a portion. The sample records a few hundred thousand clones, roughly 85% being singletons. Sequenced input: peripheral blood. The origin of the receptors is a woman younger than 35 with acute or convalescent COVID-19.

As for this clone: Within the sample, other DNA sequences also encode this same CDR3. The chain carries TRBV28 and TRBJ1-2; maybe TRBD1 (5 bases). This CDR3 spans 13 amino acids. The ends were cut back, 2 bases at V and 2 bases at J, with 6 bases in the middle. Germline-derived CDR1 and CDR2 are MDHEN and SYDVKM. The CDR3 loop is CASSLRGNYGYTF. CDR3 bases: TGTGCCAGCAGTTTACGGGGGAACTATGGCTACACCTTC.

The gene calls are TRBV5-1 and TRBJ1-1, with D possibly being TRBD1 (5 bases). V dropped 5 bases and J dropped 2 bases, with 10 bases sitting between them. Per the germline V gene, CDR1 is SGHRS and CDR2 is YFSETQ. This CDR3 comprises 13 residues. DNA for the CDR3: TGCGCCAGCAGGCCAGGGATAAACACTGAAGCTTTCTTT. Translated, it gives CASRPGINTEAFF.

V and J are TRBV5-8 and TRBJ2-7; 8 nucleotides align to TRBD2. The ends lost 7 bases at V and 6 bases at J; junction bases unmatched: 12. The CDR3 has 14 amino acids. The germline V gene has CDR1 SGHTS and CDR2 YDEGEE. Written as DNA, the CDR3 is TGTGCCAGCGGAATCTCAGCGGGAGATATCGAGCAGTACTTC. Its translation: CASGISAGDIEQYF.

The rearrangement links TRBV9 to TRBJ2-6; D ambiguous. V lost 2 bases, J lost 4 bases, and 13 bases lay in between. Per the germline V gene, CDR1 is SGDLS and CDR2 is YYNGEE. The CDR3 extends over 16 amino acids. CDR3: CASSVSPSYGANVLTF. The CDR3 bases are TGTGCCAGCAGCGTGAGCCCTTCTTACGGGGCCAACGTCCTGACTTTC.

V gene TRBV12-5 combines with J gene TRBJ2-7; TRBD1 matches at 7 bases. The CDR3 length is 15 residues. J lost 1 base, V lost 7 bases, and 10 bases had no gene match. The germline V gene encodes CDR1 LGHNT and CDR2 FRNRAP. CDR3 sequence: CASVDDRVLSYEQYF. CDR3 bases: TGTGCTAGTGTCGATGACAGGGTCCTATCCTACGAGCAGTACTTC.

The gene calls are TRBV5-1 and TRBJ2-1, with a weak D call TRBD2 (6 bases). V lost 5 bases to trimming and J lost 9 bases, with 21 bases between them. Germline V lookup: CDR1 SGHRS, CDR2 YFSETQ. This CDR3 spans 15 amino acids. The CDR3 nucleotides read TGCGCCAGCAGATCCGGGACGGCGGGGTGGGGTGAGCAGTTCTTC. It codes for CASRSGTAGWGEQFF.

The V call is TRBV9, the J call TRBJ2-5; D possibly corresponds to TRBD2 (5 bases). The germline V gene has CDR1 SGDLS and CDR2 YYNGEE. Trimming shortened V by 2 bases and J by 5 bases, and 13 bases separated the two germline ends. The CDR3 extends over 14 amino acids. The CDR3 is CASSVTVGGETQYF. The CDR3 DNA is TGTGCCAGCAGCGTGACCGTGGGCGGGGAGACCCAGTACTTC.

V usage is TRBV29-1 and J usage is TRBJ2-2; D might be TRBD1 (8 bases). Deletions cut 3 bases from V and 6 bases from J, with 20 bases between. The CDR3 covers 16 residues. Germline V gives CDR1 SQVTM, CDR2 ANQGSEA. CDR3 region: CSVEDTGQGGPGELFF. DNA for the CDR3: TGCAGCGTTGAGGACACCGGACAGGGAGGGCCCGGGGAGCTGTTTTTT.

This sequence joins TRBV5-1 and TRBJ2-5; TRBD1 matches at 7 bases. V dropped 3 bases and J dropped 5; count of bases not matched to a gene: 7. The CDR3 sequence is 14 residues long. Germline V gives CDR1 SGHRS, CDR2 YFSETQ. CDR3 amino acids: CASSSGQPRETQYF. The CDR3 nucleotides are TGCGCCAGCAGCTCGGGACAGCCTAGGGAGACCCAGTACTTC. The full variable domain, its missing parts supplied by reference TRBV5-1 and TRBJ2-5, is KAGVTQTPRYLIKTRGQQVTLSCSPISGHRSVSWYQQTPGQGLQFLFEYFSETQRNKGNFPGRFSGRQFSNSRSEMNVSTLELGDSALYLCASSSGQPRETQYFGPGTRLLVL.

The CDR3 DNA sequence: TGTGCCAGCAGCTTAGGGATATTGGGACTAGCCTACAATGAGCAGTTCTTC. Translating gives CASSLGILGLAYNEQFF. The chain couples TRBV7-9 to TRBJ2-1, with TRBD2 matching 8 bases. Germline CDR1 SEHNR, CDR2 FQNEAQ (reference sequence). V dropped 1 base and J dropped 2; count of bases not matched to a gene: 7. This CDR3 spans 17 amino acids.

The chain carries TRBV14 and TRBJ2-2; maybe TRBD2 (5 bases). The CDR3 has 18 amino acids. The V end was cut by 1 base, the J end by 0 bases, with 15 bases between. Germline lookup yields CDR1 SGHDN and CDR2 FVKESK. CDR3 region: CASSQARRRPTNTGELFF. The CDR3 nucleotides read TGTGCCAGCAGCCAAGCGAGGAGGAGACCCACGAACACCGGGGAGCTGTTTTTT.

A few counts support this clone. This rearrangement joins TRBV27 to TRBJ1-3; TRBD1 agrees at 8 bases. The germline V gene encodes CDR1 MNHEY and CDR2 SMNVEV (reference sequence). The CDR3 extends over 15 amino acids. Germline trimming cut 3 bases from V and 2 bases from J; bases unmatched to any gene: 3. The CDR3 loop reads CASSLNRGTGNTIYF. DNA for the CDR3: TGTGCCAGCAGTTTGAACAGGGGGACTGGAAACACCATATATTTT.

The genes are TRBV27 and TRBJ2-5; 8 nucleotides match TRBD1. The junction had 6 bases not matched to a gene; V was cut back by 5 bases and J by 1 base. Germline V CDR1 and CDR2: MNHEY, SMNVEV (reference sequence). The CDR3 totals 15 residues. The CDR3 DNA follows: TGTGCCAGCAGTCTGAGCAGGGGGCTCCAAGAGACCCAGTACTTC. Its protein product is CASSLSRGLQETQYF.

V and J are TRBV11-2 and TRBJ1-4, with D perhaps TRBD1 (5 bases). The ends were cut back, 1 base at V and 5 bases at J, with 17 bases in the middle. This CDR3 contains 17 residues. Germline CDR1 and CDR2: SGHAT and FQNNGV. Here the CDR3 DNA reads TGTGCCAGCAGCTTAGCCCCATCCGGGGGTAAGAATGAAAAACTGTTTTTT. Protein: CASSLAPSGGKNEKLFF.

The chain carries TRBV10-3 and TRBJ2-3, with TRBD2 matching over 13 bases. Germline lookup yields CDR1 ENHRY and CDR2 SYGVKD. The CDR3 contains 14 residues. V shed 8 bases, J shed 3 bases, and the junction held 2 bases outside the gene matches. The CDR3 reads CAILTSGGTDTQYF. The CDR3 DNA reads TGTGCCATCCTGACTAGCGGGGGGACAGATACGCAGTATTTT.

This chain joins TRBV5-6 and TRBJ2-7, with TRBD2 as a possible D gene (6 bases). The ends were cut back, 4 bases at V and 3 bases at J, with 11 bases in the middle. CDR3 length: 13 amino acids. Germline-derived CDR1 and CDR2 are SGHDT and YYEEEE. The CDR3, as DNA: TGTGCCAGCAGCCCGGGACTCGTCTACGAGCAGTACTTC. It yields the protein CASSPGLVYEQYF.

V and J are TRBV27 and TRBJ2-3, with a possible D match to TRBD2 (5 bases). Per the germline V gene, CDR1 is MNHEY and CDR2 is SMNVEV (reference sequence). The CDR3 is 13 residues long. V was pared by 7 bases and J by 5 bases, with 13 bases between. The CDR3 reads CASTFTGGDTQYF. The CDR3 DNA is TGTGCCAGCACCTTCACCGGAGGAGATACGCAGTATTTT.

The chain couples TRBV7-9 to TRBJ2-6; D not resolved. Germline CDR1 SEHNR, CDR2 FQNEAQ (reference sequence). V was clipped by 1 base and J by 2 bases, with 6 bases between them. The CDR3 has 15 amino acids. The CDR3 protein is CASSLVLPGANVLTF. The CDR3 region has the DNA TGTGCCAGCAGCTTAGTCCTTCCTGGGGCCAACGTCCTGACTTTC.

The rearrangement joins TRBV6-5 to TRBJ1-1, with D possibly being TRBD1 (5 bases). Per the germline V gene, CDR1 is MNHEY and CDR2 is SVGAGI. V was clipped by 6 bases and J by 6 bases, with 17 bases between them. The CDR3 totals 14 residues. CDR3 DNA sequence: TGTGCCAGCAGCGGCCCGGGGAGGGACGCTGAAGCTTTCTTT. Translating it yields CASSGPGRDAEAFF.

The V and J genes are TRBV6-5 and TRBJ2-7, with TRBD2 matching over 10 bases. Unmatched junction bases numbered 5, after V lost 2 bases and J lost 7 bases. Germline CDR1 MNHEY, CDR2 SVGAGI. This CDR3 contains 14 residues. The chain's CDR3 is CASSYLAGVGEQYF. The CDR3 bases are TGTGCCAGCAGTTACCTAGCGGGGGTGGGAGAGCAGTACTTC.

This chain links TRBV27 with TRBJ2-3; TRBD2 agrees at 16 bases. V lost 6 bases to trimming and J lost 4 bases; unmatched junction nucleotides: 4. CDR3 length equals 16 residues. Germline V gives CDR1 MNHEY, CDR2 SMNVEV (reference sequence). CDR3 protein: CASRIGTSGRADTQYF. The CDR3 coding sequence is TGTGCCAGCAGAATCGGGACTAGCGGGAGGGCAGATACGCAGTATTTT.